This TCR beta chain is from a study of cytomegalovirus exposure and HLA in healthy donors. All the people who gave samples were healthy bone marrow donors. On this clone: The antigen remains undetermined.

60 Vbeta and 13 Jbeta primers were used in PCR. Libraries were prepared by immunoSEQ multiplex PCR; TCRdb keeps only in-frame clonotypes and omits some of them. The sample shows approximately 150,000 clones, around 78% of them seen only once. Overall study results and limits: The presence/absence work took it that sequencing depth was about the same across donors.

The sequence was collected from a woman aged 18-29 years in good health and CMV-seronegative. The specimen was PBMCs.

The CDR3 loop is CASSILTGGTDTQYF. The CDR3 DNA is TGTGCCAGCAGCATACTGACAGGGGGCACAGATACGCAGTATTTT. V and J are TRBV11-2 and TRBJ2-3; 8 bases map to TRBD1. The germline V gene has CDR1 SGHAT and CDR2 FQNNGV. The trim removed 5 bases at V and 1 base at J, leaving 5 bases unmatched. This CDR3 is 15 amino acids long.